This T cell receptor (beta chain) was documented in a study of T cells in localized non-small cell lung cancer. TCRdb keeps only in-frame clones here, not all; method: immunoSEQ multiplex PCR. The table records 25,000 to 35,000 clones, 80% to 85% of them present only once. V shed 2 bases and J shed 2 bases, with 10 bases lying between them. Germline V lookup: CDR1 KGHSH, CDR2 LQKENI. The CDR3 spans 16 residues. Whole-study results and caveats: There was higher T cell clonality in uninvolved adjacent lung than in tumor, and it was highest there. The tumor had only one region sequenced, so heterogeneity remains possible.

A remark on this clone: Its antigen is not identified.

Sequenced material: peripheral blood mononuclear cells, taken before any cancer treatment. The chain links TRBV18 to TRBJ2-6; the D gene could be TRBD1 or TRBD2 (5 bases each). The receptor was derived from a man aged 35 to 69 with stage III lung adenocarcinoma. As DNA, the CDR3 is TGTGCCAGCTCACCAATGGGGGAACCTGGGGCCAACGTCCTGACTTTC. Translation gives CASSPMGEPGANVLTF.